This T cell receptor (beta chain) was retrieved from a study of OX40 agonist ivuxolimab in advanced cancers. TCRdb's copy holds only in-frame clones and misses some; the assay was immunoSEQ multiplex PCR. The table records around 47,000 clones, approximately 91% of them present only once. Autoimmune disease history or systemic immunosuppression led to patient exclusion. The CDR3 is 13 residues long. The V end lost 7 bases, the J end lost 3 bases, and 13 bases lay between the germline ends. Germline V gives CDR1 SNHLY, CDR2 FYNNEI. This specimen was CD4+ or CD8+ T cells sorted from blood, taken in a trial of the OX40 agonist ivuxolimab. V usage is TRBV2 and J usage is TRBJ2-7; the D gene is possibly TRBD2 (5 bases). The clonotype was recovered from an adult with an advanced solid tumor such as melanoma, head and neck, liver or kidney cancer. The CDR3 nucleotides read TGTGCCAGCATGGAGGCTCCCAGCTACGAGCAGTACTTC. Translation gives CASMEAPSYEQYF.